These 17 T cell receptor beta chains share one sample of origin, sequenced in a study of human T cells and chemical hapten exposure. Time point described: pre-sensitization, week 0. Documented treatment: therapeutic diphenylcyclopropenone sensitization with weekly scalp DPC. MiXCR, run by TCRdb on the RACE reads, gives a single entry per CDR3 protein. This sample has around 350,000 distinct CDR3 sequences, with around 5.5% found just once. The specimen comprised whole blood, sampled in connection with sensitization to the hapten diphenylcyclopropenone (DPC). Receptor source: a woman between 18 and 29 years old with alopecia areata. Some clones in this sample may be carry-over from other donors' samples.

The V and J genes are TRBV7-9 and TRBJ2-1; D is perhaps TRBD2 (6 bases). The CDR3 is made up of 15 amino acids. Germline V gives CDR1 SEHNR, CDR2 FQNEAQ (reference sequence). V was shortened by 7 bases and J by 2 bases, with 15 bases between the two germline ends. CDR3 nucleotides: TGTGCCAGCAACCAGTTAGCGGTTCCCTACAATGAGCAGTTCTTC. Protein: CASNQLAVPYNEQFF.

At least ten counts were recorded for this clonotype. The CDR3 sequence: CASSHRQGTETGELFF. CDR3 coding DNA: TGTGCCAGCAGTCACCGACAGGGCACGGAGACCGGGGAGCTGTTTTTT. This chain joins TRBV27 and TRBJ2-2, with TRBD1 matching 7 bases. The CDR3 has 16 residues. Unmatched junction bases numbered 11, after V lost 5 bases and J lost 5 bases. Germline V CDR1 and CDR2: MNHEY, SMNVEV (reference sequence).

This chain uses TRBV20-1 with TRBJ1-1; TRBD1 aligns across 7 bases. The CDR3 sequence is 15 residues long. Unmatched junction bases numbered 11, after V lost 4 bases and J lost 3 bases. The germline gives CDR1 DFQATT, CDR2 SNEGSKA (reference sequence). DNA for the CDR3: TGCAGTGCTACACTCTCCGGGACAGCGGACACTGAAGCTTTCTTT. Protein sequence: CSATLSGTADTEAFF.

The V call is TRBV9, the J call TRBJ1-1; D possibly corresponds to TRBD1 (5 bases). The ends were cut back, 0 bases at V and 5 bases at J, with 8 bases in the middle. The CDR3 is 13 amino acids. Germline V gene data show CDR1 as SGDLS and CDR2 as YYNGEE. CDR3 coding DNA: TGTGCCAGCAGCGTAGGGGGCCGGACTGAAGCTTTCTTT. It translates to CASSVGGRTEAFF.

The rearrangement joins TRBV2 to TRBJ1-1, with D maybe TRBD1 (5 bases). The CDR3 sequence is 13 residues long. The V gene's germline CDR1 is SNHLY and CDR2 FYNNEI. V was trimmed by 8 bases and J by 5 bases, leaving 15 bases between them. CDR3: CASQGESGTEAFF. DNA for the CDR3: TGTGCCAGCCAGGGTGAATCGGGTACTGAAGCTTTCTTT.

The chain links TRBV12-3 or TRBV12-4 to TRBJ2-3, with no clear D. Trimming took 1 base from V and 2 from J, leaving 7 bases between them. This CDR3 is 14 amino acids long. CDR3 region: CASSLGAFTDTQYF. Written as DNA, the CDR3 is TGTGCCAGCAGTTTAGGGGCTTTCACAGATACGCAGTATTTT.

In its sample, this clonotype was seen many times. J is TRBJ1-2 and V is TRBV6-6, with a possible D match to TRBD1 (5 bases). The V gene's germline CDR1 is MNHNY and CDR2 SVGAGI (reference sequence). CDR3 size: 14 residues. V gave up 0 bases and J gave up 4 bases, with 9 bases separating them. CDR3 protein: CASSYSQGGYGYTF. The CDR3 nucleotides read TGTGCCAGCAGTTACTCTCAGGGTGGCTATGGCTACACCTTC.

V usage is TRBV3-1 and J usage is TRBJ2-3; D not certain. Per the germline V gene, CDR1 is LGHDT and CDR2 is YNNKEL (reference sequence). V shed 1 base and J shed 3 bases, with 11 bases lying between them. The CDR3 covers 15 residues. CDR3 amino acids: CASSQVLLETDTQYF. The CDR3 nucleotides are TGTGCCAGCAGCCAAGTCTTGTTGGAAACAGATACGCAGTATTTT.

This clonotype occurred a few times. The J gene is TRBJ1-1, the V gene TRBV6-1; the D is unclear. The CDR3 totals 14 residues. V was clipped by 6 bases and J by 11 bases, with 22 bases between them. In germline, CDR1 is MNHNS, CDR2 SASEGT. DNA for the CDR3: TGTGCCAGCAGCCAGTACAAGGGCCCGTCGTGGGCTTTCTTT. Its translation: CASSQYKGPSWAFF.

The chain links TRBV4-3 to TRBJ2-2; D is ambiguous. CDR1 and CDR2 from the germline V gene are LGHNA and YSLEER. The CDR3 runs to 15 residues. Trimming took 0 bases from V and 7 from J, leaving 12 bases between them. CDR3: CASSQDPPSNGELFF. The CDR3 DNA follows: TGCGCCAGCAGCCAAGATCCGCCTAGTAACGGGGAGCTGTTTTTT.

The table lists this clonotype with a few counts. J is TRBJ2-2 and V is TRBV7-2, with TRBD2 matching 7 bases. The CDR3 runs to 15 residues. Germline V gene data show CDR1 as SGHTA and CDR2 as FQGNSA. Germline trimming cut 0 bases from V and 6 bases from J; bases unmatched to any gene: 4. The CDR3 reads CASSLAGGHAGELFF. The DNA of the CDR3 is TGTGCCAGCAGCTTAGCGGGAGGGCACGCCGGGGAGCTGTTTTTT.

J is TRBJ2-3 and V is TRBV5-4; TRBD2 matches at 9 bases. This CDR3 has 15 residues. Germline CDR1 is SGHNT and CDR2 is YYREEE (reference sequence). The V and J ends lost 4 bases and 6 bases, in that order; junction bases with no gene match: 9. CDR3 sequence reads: CASSPVAGAQDTQYF. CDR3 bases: TGTGCCAGCAGCCCAGTAGCGGGAGCCCAGGATACGCAGTATTTT.

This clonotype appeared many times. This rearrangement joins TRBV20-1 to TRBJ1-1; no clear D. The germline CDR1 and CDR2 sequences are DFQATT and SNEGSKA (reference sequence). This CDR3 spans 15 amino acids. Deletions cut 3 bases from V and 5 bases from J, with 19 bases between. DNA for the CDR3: TGCAGTGCTAGTAACCCAACGGGAGGATGGACTGAAGCTTTCTTT. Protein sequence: CSASNPTGGWTEAFF.

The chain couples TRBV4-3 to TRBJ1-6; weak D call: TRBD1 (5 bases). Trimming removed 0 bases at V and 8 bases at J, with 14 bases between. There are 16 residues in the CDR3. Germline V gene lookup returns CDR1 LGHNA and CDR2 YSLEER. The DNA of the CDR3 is TGCGCCAGCAGCCAAGAATTCGGCAGGGAAGATTCACCCCTCCACTTT. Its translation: CASSQEFGREDSPLHF.

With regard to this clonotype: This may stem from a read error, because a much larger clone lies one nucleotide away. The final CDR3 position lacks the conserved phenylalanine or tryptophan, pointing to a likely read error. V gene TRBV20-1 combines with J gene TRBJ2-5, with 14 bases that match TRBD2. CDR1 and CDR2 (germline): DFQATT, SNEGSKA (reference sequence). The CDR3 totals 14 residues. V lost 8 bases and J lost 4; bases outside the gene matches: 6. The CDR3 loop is CSWRLAGGRETQYI. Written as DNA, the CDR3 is TGCAGTTGGCGACTAGCGGGGGGGAGAGAGACCCAGTACATC.

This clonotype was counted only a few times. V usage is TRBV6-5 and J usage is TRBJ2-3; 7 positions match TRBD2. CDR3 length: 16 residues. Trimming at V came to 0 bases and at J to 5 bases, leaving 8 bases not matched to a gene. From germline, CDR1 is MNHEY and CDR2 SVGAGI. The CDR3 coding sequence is TGTGCCAGCAGTTACTCATTGGCTAGCGGCGTAGATACGCAGTATTTT. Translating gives CASSYSLASGVDTQYF.

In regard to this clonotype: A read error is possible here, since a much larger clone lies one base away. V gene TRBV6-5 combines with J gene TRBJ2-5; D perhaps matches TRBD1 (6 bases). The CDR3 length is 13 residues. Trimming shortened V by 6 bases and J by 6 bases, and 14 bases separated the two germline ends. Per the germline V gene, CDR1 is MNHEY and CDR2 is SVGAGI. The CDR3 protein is CASSKDSTKTQYF. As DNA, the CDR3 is TGTGCCAGCAGCAAGGACAGTACGAAGACCCAGTACTTC.